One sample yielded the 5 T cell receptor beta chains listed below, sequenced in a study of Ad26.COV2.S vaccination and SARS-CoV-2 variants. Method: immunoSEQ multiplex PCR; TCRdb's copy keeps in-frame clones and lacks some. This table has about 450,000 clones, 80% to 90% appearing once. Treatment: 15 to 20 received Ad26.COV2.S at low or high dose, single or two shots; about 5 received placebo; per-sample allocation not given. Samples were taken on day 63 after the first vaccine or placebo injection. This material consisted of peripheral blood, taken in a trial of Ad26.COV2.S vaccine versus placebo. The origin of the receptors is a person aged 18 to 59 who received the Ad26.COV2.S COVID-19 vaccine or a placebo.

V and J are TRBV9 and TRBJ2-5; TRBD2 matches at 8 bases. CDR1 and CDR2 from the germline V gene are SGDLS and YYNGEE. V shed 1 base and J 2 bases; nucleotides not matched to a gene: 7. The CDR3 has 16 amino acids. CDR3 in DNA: TGTGCCAGCAGCGTAAGTCCACTAGCGGAGCAAGAGACCCAGTACTTC. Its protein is CASSVSPLAEQETQYF. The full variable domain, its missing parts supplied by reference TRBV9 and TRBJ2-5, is DSGVTQTPKHLITATGQRVTLRCSPRSGDLSVYWYQQSLDQGLQFLIQYYNGEERAKGNILERFSAQQFPDLHSELNLSSLELGDSALYFCASSVSPLAEQETQYFGPGTRLLVL.

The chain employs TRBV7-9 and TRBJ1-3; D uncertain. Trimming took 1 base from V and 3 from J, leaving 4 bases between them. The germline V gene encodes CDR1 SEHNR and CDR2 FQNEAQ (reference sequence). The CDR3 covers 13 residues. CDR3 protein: CASSLGGGNTIYF. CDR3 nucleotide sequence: TGTGCCAGCAGCTTAGGCGGTGGAAACACCATATATTTT. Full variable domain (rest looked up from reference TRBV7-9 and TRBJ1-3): DTGVSQNPRHKITKRGQNVTFRCDPISEHNRLYWYRQTLGQGPEFLTYFQNEAQLEKSRLLSDRFSAERPKGSFSTLEIQRTEQGDSAMYLCASSLGGGNTIYFGEGSWLTVV.

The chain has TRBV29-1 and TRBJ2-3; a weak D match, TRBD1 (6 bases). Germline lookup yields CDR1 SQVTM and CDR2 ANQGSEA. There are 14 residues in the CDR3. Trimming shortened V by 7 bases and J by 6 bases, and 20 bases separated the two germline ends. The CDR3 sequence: CSAEGNRAGDTQYF. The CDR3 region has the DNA TGCAGCGCAGAAGGGAACAGGGCAGGCGATACGCAGTATTTT.

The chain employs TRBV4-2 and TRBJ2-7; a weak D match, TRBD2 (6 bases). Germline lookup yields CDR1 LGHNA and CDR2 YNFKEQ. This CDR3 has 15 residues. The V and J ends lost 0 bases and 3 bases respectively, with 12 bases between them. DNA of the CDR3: TGTGCCAGCAGCCAAGATTGGCGGGGTTTCTACGAGCAGTACTTC. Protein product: CASSQDWRGFYEQYF.

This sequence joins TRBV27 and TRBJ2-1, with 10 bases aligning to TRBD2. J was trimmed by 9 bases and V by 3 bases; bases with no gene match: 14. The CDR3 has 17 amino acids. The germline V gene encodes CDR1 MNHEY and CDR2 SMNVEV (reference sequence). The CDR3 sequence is CASSLGWASGRLGEQFF. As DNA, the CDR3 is TGTGCCAGCAGTTTGGGATGGGCTAGCGGGAGACTTGGTGAGCAGTTCTTC.